The T cell receptor beta chain described here comes from a study of Ad26.COV2.S vaccination and SARS-CoV-2 variants. Study-wide points: The analyses of TCR breadth and depth may have understated the size of total T cell responses.

This clone was seen a few times. Antigen unknown. The CDR3 has 12 residues. Trimming pared 0 bases from V and 6 bases from J, leaving 4 bases between. Germline V CDR1 and CDR2: SGHDT, YYEEEE. Clones were read by immunoSEQ multiplex PCR, and TCRdb kept only the in-frame ones, dropping some. In the table there are around 300,000 clones, around 90% of which are singletons. Described treatment: about 20 received Ad26.COV2.S at low or high dose, single or two shots; about 5 received placebo; per-sample allocation not given. Samples came from day 63 after the first vaccine or placebo injection. Aged 18-55 years, donor was enrolled in Boston in 2020.

The material sequenced was peripheral blood, taken in a trial of Ad26.COV2.S vaccine versus placebo. This clonotype originated in a person between 18 and 65 years old who received the Ad26.COV2.S COVID-19 vaccine or a placebo. The V call is TRBV5-6, the J call TRBJ1-5; D ambiguous. The CDR3 loop reads CASSLGPQPQHF. The DNA of the CDR3 is TGTGCCAGCAGCTTGGGTCCTCAGCCCCAGCATTTT.